A selection of T cell receptor beta chains follows, all from one sample in a study of vaccination effects on CD4 cells after COVID-19. No antigen is known for these receptors. The table came from immunoSEQ multiplex PCR; TCRdb's copy has only in-frame clones and leaves some out. The repertoire has 30,000 to 45,000 clones, more than 60% of them found once; the top ten carry 20% to 25%. Material: CD4+ T cells from PBMCs cultured with SARS-CoV-2 spike peptides, obtained before COVID-19 vaccination. The origin of the receptors is a human donor who received a COVID-19 vaccine. Each CDR3 is given with its conserved first and last residue.

V gene	J gene	CDR3 protein
TRBV28	TRBJ1-1	CASSPLGARNTEAFF
TRBV5-1	TRBJ2-7	CASSPTGLAGGYEQYF
TRBV5-1	TRBJ1-1	CASSLGTLGTEAFF
TRBV2	TRBJ1-2	CASSERYGYTF
TRBV30	TRBJ1-5	CAWSASGQQEHF
TRBV9	TRBJ1-1	CASSPQTANTEAFF
TRBV5-1	TRBJ2-2	CASSPTGGTGELFF
TRBV18	TRBJ2-3	CASSRGTDTQYF
TRBV6-1	TRBJ2-2	CASSDLGGPTLGRELFF
TRBV30	TRBJ1-3	CAWSGERVNTIYF
TRBV2	TRBJ2-1	CASSVSGIDEQFF
TRBV5-1	TRBJ2-7	CASSQDILSSYEQYF
TRBV27	TRBJ1-6	CASSLSSKGRPSSYNSPLHF
TRBV20-1	TRBJ2-2	CSASWSGGTGELFF
TRBV6-5	TRBJ1-6	CASSYSNNSPLHF
TRBV30	TRBJ2-1	CAWGTGVVDEQFF
TRBV7-9	TRBJ2-1	CASIGPRGSINEQFF
TRBV3-1/TRBV3-2	TRBJ1-2	CASSQDLGNGYTF
TRBV5-1	TRBJ1-2	CASSFQGADYGYTF
TRBV30	TRBJ1-1	CAWSDLSEAFF
TRBV27	TRBJ2-7	CASSPTGLVSYEQYF
TRBV4-1	TRBJ1-4	CASSQVGAGYEKLFF
TRBV28	TRBJ1-5	CASQGGNQPQHF
TRBV5-6	TRBJ2-7	CASRPGLAGSYEQYF
TRBV24-1	TRBJ2-3	CATSDSGHSQYF
TRBV9	TRBJ1-4	CASSVAGGLNEKLFF
TRBV27	TRBJ1-1	CASRSFMGILNTEAFF
TRBV25-1	TRBJ1-4	CASSVQLTGTVNEKLFF
TRBV28	TRBJ1-5	CASRGGQWDQPQHF
TRBV19	TRBJ1-2	CASSRDRGNYGYTF
TRBV6-6	TRBJ1-5	CASSYSRGMNQPQHF
TRBV7-8	TRBJ1-3	CASSIAYRGQGNTIYF
TRBV6-5	TRBJ1-5	CASSQWGDSQPQHF
TRBV10-3	TRBJ1-1	CAISVEANTEAFF
TRBV11-3	TRBJ1-1	CASSYNSFAEAFF
TRBV5-1	TRBJ1-1	CASTLLWGQGLPEAFF
TRBV6-2/TRBV6-3	TRBJ2-3	CASSHPFDTQYF
TRBV15	TRBJ2-5	CATSRERGQGRGGQYF
TRBV18	TRBJ2-7	CASSPRSFGTTTYEQYF
TRBV10-3	TRBJ1-2	CAATGDRMGYTF
TRBV5-6	TRBJ2-5	CASSPSGHDIITQYF
TRBV6-2/TRBV6-3	TRBJ1-3	CASSYPTGSSGNTIYF
TRBV10-2	TRBJ2-7	CASKQTGLLGGEQYF
TRBV7-2	TRBJ2-7	CASSGRRDRGSYEQYF
TRBV29-1	TRBJ1-1	CSVEDRARNTEAFF